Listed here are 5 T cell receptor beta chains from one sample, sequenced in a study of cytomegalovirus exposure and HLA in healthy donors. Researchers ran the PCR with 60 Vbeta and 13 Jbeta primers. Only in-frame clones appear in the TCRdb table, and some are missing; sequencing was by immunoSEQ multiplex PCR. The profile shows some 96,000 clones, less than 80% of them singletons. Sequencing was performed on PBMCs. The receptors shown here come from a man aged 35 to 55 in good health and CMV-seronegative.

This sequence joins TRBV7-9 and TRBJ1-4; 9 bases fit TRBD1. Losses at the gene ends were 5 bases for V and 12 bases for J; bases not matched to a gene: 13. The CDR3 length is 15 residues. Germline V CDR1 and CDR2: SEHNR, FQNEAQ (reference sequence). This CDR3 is CASSTRDRVISELFF. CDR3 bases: TGTGCCAGCAGCACGCGGGACAGGGTTATTTCGGAACTGTTTTTT.

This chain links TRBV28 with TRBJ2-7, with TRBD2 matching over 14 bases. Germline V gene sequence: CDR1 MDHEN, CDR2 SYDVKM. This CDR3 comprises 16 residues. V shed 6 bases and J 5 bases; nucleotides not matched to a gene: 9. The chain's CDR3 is CASRLRLAGGLDEQYF. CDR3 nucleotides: TGTGCCAGCAGACTCCGACTAGCGGGAGGGCTCGACGAGCAGTACTTC.

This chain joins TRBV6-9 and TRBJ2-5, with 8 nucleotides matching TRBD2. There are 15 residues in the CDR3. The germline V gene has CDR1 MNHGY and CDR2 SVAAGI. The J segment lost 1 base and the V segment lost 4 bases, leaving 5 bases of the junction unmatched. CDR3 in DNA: TGTGCCAGCAGTTTGCTAGCGGGTATCCAAGAGACCCAGTACTTC. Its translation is CASSLLAGIQETQYF.

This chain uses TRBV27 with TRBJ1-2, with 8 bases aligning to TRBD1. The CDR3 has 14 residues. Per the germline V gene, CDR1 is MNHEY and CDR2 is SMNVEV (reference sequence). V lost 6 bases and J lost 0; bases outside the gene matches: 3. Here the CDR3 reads CASSPDRANYGYTF. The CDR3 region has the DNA TGTGCCAGCAGCCCGGACAGGGCTAACTATGGCTACACCTTC.

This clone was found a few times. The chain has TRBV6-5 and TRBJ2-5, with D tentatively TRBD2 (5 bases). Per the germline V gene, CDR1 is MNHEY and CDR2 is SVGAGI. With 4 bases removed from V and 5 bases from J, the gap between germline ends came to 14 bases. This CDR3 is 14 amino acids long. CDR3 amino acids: CASSLGGQEETQYF. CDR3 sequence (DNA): TGTGCCAGCAGTTTAGGAGGTCAAGAGGAGACCCAGTACTTC.